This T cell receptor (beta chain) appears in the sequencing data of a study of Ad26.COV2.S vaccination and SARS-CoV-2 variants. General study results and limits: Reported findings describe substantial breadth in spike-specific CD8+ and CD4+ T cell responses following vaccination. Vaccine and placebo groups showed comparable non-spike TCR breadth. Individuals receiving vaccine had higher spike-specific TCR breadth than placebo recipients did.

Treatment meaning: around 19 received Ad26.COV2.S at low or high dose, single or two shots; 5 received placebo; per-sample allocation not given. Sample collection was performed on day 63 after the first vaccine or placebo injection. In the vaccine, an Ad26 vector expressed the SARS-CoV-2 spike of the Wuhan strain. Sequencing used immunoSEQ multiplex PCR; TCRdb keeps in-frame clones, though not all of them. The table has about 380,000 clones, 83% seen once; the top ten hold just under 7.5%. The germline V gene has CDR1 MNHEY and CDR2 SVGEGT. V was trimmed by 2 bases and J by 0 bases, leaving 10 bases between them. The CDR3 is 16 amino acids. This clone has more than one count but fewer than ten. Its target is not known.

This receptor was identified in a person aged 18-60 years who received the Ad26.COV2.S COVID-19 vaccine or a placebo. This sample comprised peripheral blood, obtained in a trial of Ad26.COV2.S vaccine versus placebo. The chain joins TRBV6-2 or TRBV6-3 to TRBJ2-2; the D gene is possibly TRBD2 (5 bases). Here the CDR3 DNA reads TGTGCCAGCAGTTACGTTCCTAGCACGAACACCGGGGAGCTGTTTTTT. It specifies CASSYVPSTNTGELFF.